This T cell receptor (beta chain) emerged from a study of cytomegalovirus exposure and HLA in healthy donors. Study-level points and caveats: After further analysis at a later stage, 16,951 TCR beta sequences were associated with HLA alleles at 0.05 false discovery rate. CMV serostatus was the only recorded immune exposure for donors. A later analysis showed HLA-associated TCR beta chains outstripping equally common others in clonal expansion. Later analysis demonstrated an association between a missense DCLRE1C variant and TCR beta V- and J-gene trimming.

With 60 Vbeta and 13 Jbeta primers, the PCR was carried out. Here immunoSEQ multiplex PCR was the method, and the copy in TCRdb shows in-frame clones only, minus some. The sample lists around 90,000 clones, around 80% occurring once. Concerning this clone itself: The antigen is unknown. At one of its ends the junction is not consistent with the germline gene, which may arise from a read error.

CDR1 is SGHTA, CDR2 FQGNSA, per germline. CDR3 length: 18 amino acids. Input material: PBMCs. This clonotype was sampled from a young man in good health and CMV-seronegative. The chain uses TRBV7-2 and TRBJ2-5; 8 positions match TRBD2. This CDR3 is CASSLAGSGGGPTETQYF. CDR3 nucleotide sequence: TGTGCCAGCAGCCTAGCAGGTTCGGGCGGGGGGCCGACGGAGACCCAGTACTTC.